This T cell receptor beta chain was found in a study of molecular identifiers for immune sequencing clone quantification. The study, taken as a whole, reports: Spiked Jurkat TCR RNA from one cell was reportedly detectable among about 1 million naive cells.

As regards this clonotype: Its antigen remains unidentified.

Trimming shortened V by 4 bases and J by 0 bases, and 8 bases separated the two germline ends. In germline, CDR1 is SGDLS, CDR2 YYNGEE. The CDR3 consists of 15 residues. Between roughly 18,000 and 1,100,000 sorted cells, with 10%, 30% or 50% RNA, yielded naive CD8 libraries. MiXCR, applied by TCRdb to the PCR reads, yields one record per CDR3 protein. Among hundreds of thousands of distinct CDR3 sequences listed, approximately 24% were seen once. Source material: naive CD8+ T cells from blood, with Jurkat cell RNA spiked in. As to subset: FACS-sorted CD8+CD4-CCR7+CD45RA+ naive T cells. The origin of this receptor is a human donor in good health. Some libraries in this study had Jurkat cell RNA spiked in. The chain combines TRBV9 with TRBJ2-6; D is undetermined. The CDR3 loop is CASSSSSSGANVLTF. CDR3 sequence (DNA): TGTGCCAGCAGCTCCAGCAGCTCTGGGGCCAACGTCCTGACTTTC.